This T cell receptor (beta chain) was observed in a study of shared clonotypes between healthy human individuals. The run depth of the assay was deep. The method was immunoSEQ multiplex PCR; TCRdb's version includes in-frame clones alone and lacks a portion of them. The table lists about 1 million clones, 65% to 80% of them singletons. Notes on this clone: A read error may be the cause here, since a much bigger clone is one base away.

Trimming took 6 bases from V and 2 from J, leaving 4 bases between them. The CDR3 extends over 11 amino acids. CDR1 MNHNY and CDR2 SVGAGI come from the germline V gene (reference sequence). The V and J genes are TRBV6-6 and TRBJ1-2, with unresolved D. The origin of this receptor is a man aged 18 to 30 in good health. The sample consisted of memory CD4+ T cells sorted from blood. As for subset: CD45RA-negative fraction. Written as DNA, the CDR3 is TGTGCCAGCAGAGAAAACTATGGCTACACCTTC. Its protein is CASRENYGYTF.